This T cell receptor beta chain is drawn from a study of shared clonotypes between healthy human individuals. Generated by immunoSEQ multiplex PCR, the TCRdb table keeps only in-frame clones and is missing some. The repertoire includes around 2,000,000 clones, about 95% of them detected once, and around 1% sits in the top ten. Positive CCR7 selection of CD45RO-negative cells yielded the naive CD8 cells, and terminally differentiated effector memory CD45RA+ cells were excluded. CDR1 and CDR2 from the germline V gene are SQVTM and ANQGSEA. The CDR3 contains 12 residues. Trimming took 7 bases from V and 3 from J; bases not matched to a gene: 3.

The chain has TRBV29-1 and TRBJ2-1; 7 positions match TRBD1. The receptor was derived from a man between 18 and 29 years old in good health. Sample: naive CD8+ T cells sorted from blood. The CDR3 coding sequence is TGCAGCGCCGGGGACAGCTACAATGAGCAGTTCTTC. It translates to CSAGDSYNEQFF.